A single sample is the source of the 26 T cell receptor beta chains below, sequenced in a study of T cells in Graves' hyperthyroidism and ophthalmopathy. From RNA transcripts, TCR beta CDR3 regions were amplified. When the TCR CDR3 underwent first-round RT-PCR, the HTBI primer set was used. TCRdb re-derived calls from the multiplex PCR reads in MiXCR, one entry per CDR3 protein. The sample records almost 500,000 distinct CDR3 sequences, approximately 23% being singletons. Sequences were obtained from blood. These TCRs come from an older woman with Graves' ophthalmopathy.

The CDR3 spells CASRLGFTSGANVLTF. Written as DNA, the CDR3 is TGTGCCAGCAGGCTTGGTTTTACCTCTGGGGCCAACGTCCTGACTTTC. This chain links TRBV5-6 with TRBJ2-6; no clear D. This CDR3 is 16 amino acids long. The V gene's germline CDR1 is SGHDT and CDR2 YYEEEE. The V and J ends lost 5 bases and 0 bases respectively, with 12 bases between them.

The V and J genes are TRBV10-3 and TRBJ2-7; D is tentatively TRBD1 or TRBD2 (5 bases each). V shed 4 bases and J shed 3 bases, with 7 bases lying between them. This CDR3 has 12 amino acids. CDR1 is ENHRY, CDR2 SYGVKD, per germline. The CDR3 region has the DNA TGTGCCATCAGTGGGGGGAACTACGAGCAGTACTTC. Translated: CAISGGNYEQYF.

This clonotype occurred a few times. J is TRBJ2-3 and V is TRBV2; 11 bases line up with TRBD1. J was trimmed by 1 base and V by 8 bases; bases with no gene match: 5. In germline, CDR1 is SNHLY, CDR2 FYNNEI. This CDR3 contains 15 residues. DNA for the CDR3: TGTGCCAGCCGGACAGGGGGCTTTGGCACAGATACGCAGTATTTT. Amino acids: CASRTGGFGTDTQYF.

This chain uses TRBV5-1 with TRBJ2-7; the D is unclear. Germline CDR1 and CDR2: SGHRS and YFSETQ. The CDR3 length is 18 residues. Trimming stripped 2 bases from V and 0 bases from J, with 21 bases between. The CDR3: CASSLMTSGELFSYEQYF. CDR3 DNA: TGCGCCAGCAGCTTAATGACATCTGGCGAACTATTCTCCTACGAGCAGTACTTC.

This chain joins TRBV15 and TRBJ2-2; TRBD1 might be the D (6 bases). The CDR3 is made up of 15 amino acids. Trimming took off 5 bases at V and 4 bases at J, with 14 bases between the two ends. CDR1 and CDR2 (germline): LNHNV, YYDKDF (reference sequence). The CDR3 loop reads CATSGRGLSTGELFF. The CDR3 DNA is TGTGCCACCAGCGGCAGGGGTTTGAGCACCGGGGAGCTGTTTTTT.

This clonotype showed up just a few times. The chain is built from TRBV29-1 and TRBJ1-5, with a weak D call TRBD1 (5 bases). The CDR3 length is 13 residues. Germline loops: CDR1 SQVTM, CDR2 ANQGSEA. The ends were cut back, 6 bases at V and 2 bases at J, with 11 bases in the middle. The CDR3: CSVSQGGNQPQHF. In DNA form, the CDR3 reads TGCAGCGTCTCTCAGGGAGGCAATCAGCCCCAGCATTTT.

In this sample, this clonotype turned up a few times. The CDR3 reads CASSIEVIAGYNEQFF. CDR3 nucleotides: TGTGCCAGCAGCATCGAGGTAATAGCGGGTTACAATGAGCAGTTCTTC. This chain uses TRBV11-1 with TRBJ2-1; 7 nucleotides align to TRBD2. Germline CDR1 is SGHAT and CDR2 is FQDESV (reference sequence). There are 16 residues in the CDR3. With 5 bases clipped from V and 4 bases from J, the junction kept 11 bases outside the gene matches.

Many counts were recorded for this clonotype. The CDR3 loop reads CASSDPEWYF. DNA for the CDR3: TGTGCCAGCAGCGATCCTGAGTGGTACTTC. V usage is TRBV2 and J usage is TRBJ2-4, with D hard to call. V was clipped by 6 bases and J by 15 bases, with 12 bases between them. The germline gives CDR1 SNHLY, CDR2 FYNNEI. The CDR3 runs 10 residues. The variable domain in full, with the rest retrieved from reference TRBV2 and TRBJ2-4, is EPEVTQTPSHQVTQMGQEVILRCVPISNHLYFYWYRQILGQKVEFLVSFYNNEISEKSEIFDDQFSVERPDGSNFTLKIRSTKLEDSAMYFCASSDPEWYFGAGTRLSVL.

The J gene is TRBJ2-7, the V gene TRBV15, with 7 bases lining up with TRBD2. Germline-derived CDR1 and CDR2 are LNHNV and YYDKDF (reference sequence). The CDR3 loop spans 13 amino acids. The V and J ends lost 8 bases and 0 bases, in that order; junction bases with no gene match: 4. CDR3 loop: CATRGVPSYEQYF. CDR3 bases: TGTGCCACCCGGGGGGTCCCCTCCTACGAGCAGTACTTC.

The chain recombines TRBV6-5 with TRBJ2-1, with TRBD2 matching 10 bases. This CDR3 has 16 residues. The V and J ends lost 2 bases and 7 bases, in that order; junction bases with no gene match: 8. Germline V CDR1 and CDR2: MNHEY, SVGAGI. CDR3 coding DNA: TGTGCCAGCAGTTACCCTAAAGCGGGAGGGGGGAATGAGCAGTTCTTC. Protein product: CASSYPKAGGGNEQFF.

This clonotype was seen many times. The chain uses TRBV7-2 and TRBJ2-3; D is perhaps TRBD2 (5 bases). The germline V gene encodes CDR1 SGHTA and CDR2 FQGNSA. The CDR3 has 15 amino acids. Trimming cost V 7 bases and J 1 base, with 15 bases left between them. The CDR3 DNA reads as TGTGCCAGCACTCTTCGAGGGAAAGGCACAGATACGCAGTATTTT. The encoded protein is CASTLRGKGTDTQYF.

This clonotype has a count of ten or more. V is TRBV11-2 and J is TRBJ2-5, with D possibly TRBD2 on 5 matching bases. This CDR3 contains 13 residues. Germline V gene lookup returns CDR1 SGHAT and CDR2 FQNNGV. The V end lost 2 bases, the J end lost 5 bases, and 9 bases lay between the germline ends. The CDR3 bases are TGTGCCAGCAGCTTATGGGGAGCTGAGACCCAGTACTTC. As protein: CASSLWGAETQYF.

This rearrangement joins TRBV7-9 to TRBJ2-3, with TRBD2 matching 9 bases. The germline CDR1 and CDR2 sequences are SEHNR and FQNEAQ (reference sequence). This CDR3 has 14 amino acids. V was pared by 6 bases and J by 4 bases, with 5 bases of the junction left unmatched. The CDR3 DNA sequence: TGTGCCAGCAGGTTTAGCGGGAGAGCAGATACGCAGTATTTT. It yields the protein CASRFSGRADTQYF.

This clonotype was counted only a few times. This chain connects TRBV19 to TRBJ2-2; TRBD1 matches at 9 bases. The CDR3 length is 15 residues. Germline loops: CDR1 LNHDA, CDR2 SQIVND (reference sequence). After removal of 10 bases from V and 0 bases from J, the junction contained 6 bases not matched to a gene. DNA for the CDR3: TGTGCCACCAGGACAGGGGAGGCGAACACCGGGGAGCTGTTTTTT. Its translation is CATRTGEANTGELFF. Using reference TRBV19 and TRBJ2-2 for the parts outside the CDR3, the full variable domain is DGGITQSPKYLFRKEGQNVTLSCEQNLNHDAMYWYRQDPGQGLRLIYYSQIVNDFQKGDIAEGYSVSREKKESFPLTVTSAQKNPTAFYLCATRTGEANTGELFFGEGSRLTVL.

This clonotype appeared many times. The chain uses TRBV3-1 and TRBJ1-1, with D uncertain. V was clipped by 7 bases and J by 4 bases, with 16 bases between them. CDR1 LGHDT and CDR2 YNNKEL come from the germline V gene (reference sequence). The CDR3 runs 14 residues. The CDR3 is CASTSSGLGTEAFF. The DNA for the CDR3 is TGTGCCAGCACCTCGTCGGGGTTGGGCACTGAAGCTTTCTTT.

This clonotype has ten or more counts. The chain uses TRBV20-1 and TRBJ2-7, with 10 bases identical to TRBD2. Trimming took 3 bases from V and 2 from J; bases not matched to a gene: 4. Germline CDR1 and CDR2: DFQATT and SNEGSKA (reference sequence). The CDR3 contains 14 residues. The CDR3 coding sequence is TGCAGTGCTAGGAGACTAGCGGGCCCCTACGAGCAGTACTTC. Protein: CSARRLAGPYEQYF.

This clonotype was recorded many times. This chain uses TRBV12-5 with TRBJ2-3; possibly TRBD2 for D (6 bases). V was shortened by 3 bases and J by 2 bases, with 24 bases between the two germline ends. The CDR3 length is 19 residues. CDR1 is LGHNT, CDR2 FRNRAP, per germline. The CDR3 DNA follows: TGTGCTAGTGGTTTTGTGATCCCGTCGAGCGGGCGGTTCACAGATACGCAGTATTTT. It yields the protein CASGFVIPSSGRFTDTQYF.

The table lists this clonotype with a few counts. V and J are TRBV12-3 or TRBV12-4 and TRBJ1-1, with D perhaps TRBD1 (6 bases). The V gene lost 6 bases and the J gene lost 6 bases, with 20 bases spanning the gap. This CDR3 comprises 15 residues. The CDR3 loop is CASRKTGTTGAEAFF. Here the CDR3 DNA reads TGTGCCAGCAGAAAAACCGGGACAACGGGGGCTGAAGCTTTCTTT.

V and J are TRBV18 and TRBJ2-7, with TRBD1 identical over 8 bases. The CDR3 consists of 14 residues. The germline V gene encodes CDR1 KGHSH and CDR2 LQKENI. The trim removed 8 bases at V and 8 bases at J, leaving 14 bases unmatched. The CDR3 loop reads CASPQGDVVEKQYF. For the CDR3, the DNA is TGTGCCAGCCCACAGGGGGATGTGGTTGAGAAGCAGTACTTC.

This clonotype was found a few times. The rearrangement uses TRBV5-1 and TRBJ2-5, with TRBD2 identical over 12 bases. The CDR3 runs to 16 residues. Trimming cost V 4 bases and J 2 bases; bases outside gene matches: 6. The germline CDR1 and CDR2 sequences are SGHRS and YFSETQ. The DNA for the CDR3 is TGCGCCAGCAGCCCTGGAGGGACTAGCGGGCAAGAGACCCAGTACTTC. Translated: CASSPGGTSGQETQYF.

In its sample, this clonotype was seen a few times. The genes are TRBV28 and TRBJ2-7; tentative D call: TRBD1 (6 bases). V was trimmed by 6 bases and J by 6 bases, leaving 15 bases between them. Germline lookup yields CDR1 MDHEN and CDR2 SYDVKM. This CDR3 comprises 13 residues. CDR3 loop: CASRYRVAGEQYF. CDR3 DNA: TGTGCCAGCAGGTACAGGGTTGCGGGCGAGCAGTACTTC.

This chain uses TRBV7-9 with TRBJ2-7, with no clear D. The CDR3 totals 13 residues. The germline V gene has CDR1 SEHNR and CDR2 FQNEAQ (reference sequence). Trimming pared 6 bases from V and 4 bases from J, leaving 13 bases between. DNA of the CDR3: TGTGCCAGCAGTGAGACGGTTAGTTACGAGCAGTACTTC. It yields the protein CASSETVSYEQYF.

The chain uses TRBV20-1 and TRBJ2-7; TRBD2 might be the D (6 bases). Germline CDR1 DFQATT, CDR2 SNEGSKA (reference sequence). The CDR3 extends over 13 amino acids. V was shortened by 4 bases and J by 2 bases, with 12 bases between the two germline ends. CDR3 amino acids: CSANLAETYEQYF. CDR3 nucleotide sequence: TGCAGTGCTAACTTAGCGGAAACCTACGAGCAGTACTTC.

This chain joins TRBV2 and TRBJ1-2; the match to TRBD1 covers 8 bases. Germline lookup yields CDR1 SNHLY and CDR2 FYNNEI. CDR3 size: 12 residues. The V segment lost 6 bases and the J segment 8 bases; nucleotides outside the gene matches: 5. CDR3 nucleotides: TGTGCCAGCAGCGTCGGACAGGGAGGCTACACCTTC. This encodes CASSVGQGGYTF.

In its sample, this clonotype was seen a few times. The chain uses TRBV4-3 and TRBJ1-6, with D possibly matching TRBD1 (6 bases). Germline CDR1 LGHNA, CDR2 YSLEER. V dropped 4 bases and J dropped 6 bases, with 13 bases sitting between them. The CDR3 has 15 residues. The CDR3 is CASSLQDSFNSPLHF. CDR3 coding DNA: TGCGCCAGCAGCCTACAGGACAGCTTTAATTCACCCCTCCACTTT.

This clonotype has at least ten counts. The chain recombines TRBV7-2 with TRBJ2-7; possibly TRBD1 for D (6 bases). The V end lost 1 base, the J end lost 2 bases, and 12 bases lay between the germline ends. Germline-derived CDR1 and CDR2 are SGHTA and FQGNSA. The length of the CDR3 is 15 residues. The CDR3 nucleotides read TGTGCCAGCAGCTTAGTAGTGACAGGAGCCTACGAGCAGTACTTC. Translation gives CASSLVVTGAYEQYF.